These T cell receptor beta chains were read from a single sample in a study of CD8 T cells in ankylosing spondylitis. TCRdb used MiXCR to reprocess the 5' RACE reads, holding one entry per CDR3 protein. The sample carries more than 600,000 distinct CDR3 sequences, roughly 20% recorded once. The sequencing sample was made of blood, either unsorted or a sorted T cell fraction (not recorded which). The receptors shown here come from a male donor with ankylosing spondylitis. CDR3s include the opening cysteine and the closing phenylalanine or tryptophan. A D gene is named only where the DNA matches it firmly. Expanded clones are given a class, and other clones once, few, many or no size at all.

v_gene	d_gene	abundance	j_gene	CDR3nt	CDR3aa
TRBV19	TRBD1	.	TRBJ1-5	TGTGCCAGTAGCCTGACAGGGGACGCCCTCAATCAGCCCCAGCATTTT	CASSLTGDALNQPQHF
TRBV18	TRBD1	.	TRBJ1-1	TGTGCCAGCTCACCAAGGACAGGGGAAGAAGCTTTCTTT	CASSPRTGEEAFF
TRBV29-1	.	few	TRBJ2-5	TGCAGCGTTTCGCGGGAACAAGAGACCCAGTACTTC	CSVSREQETQYF
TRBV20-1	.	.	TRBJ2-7	TGCAGTGCCAGGACAGTCAGCTCCTACGAGCAGTACTTC	CSARTVSSYEQYF
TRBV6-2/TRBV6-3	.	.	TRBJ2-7	TGTGCCAGCACTAGGAGCTCCTACGAGCAGTACTTC	CASTRSSYEQYF
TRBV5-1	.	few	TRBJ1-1	TGCGCCAGCAGCAAAAGTATGGGGGGGATGAACACTGAAGCTTTCTTT	CASSKSMGGMNTEAFF
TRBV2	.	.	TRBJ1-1	TGTGCCAGTAGGAGGGACAACACTGAAGCTTTCTTT	CASRRDNTEAFF
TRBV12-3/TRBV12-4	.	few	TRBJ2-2	TGTGCCAGCAGTTTCGGTAGTTATGCCGGGGAGCTGTTTTTT	CASSFGSYAGELFF
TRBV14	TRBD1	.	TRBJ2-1	TGTGCCAGCAGCCAATGGACAGGGGATTGGTACAATGAGCAGTTCTTC	CASSQWTGDWYNEQFF
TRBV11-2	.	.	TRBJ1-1	TGTGCCAGCACCGACCGAATTGTAGGCGCTTTCTTT	CASTDRIVGAFF
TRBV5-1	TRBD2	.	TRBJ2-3	TGCGCCAGCAGCTTGGAAGCGGGGGTCAATACGCAGTATTTT	CASSLEAGVNTQYF